The clone carrying this T cell receptor (beta chain) was seen a single time. Its antigen remains unknown. These data belong to a study of CD8 T cells in Susac syndrome. With random hexamers, roughly 0.45 to 1 ug RNA was reverse transcribed. TCRdb re-called the immunoSEQ multiplex PCR reads with MiXCR, one entry per CDR3 protein. The data hold fewer than 200,000 distinct CDR3 sequences, with roughly 95% observed a single time. Sequencing of TCR beta was undertaken in CD8+ and CD4+ T cells derived from blood. TEMRA cells were FACS-enriched, and CD8+ and CD4+ T cells were isolated negatively. The CDR3 loop spans 14 amino acids. V was cut by 0 bases and J by 3 bases, with 9 bases left in between. Germline-derived CDR1 and CDR2 are DFQATT and SNEGSKA (reference sequence). Findings and caveats of the study: In its TCR sequencing and HLA analysis, the study acknowledged that the number of individuals was relatively small.

This clonotype was sampled from a human donor with multiple sclerosis. Sample: CD8+ T cells from PBMCs. V and J are TRBV20-1 and TRBJ1-5, with D hard to call. Here the CDR3 reads CSAREQLYNQPQHF. The CDR3 DNA follows: TGCAGTGCTAGAGAACAGCTTTACAATCAGCCCCAGCATTTT.